The 16 T cell receptor beta chains below come from one sample, sequenced in a study of post-analysis software for immune sequencing data. General study points: Elevated frequency relative to controls characterized 4 or 5 TRBV segments in patients, TRBV5-6, TRBV5-1 and TRBV20-1 among them.

The antigens these receptors bind are not known. The authors incorporated unique molecular identifiers into the TCR beta cDNA libraries. TCRdb re-derived calls from the PCR reads in MiXCR, one entry per CDR3 protein. Here the sample spans approximately 400,000 distinct CDR3 sequences, roughly 36% being singletons. The specimen sequenced was blood. Every receptor here comes from a girl aged 5-17 years with multiple sclerosis.

Here the CDR3 reads CATSDLQGDTQYF. The CDR3 region has the DNA TGTGCCACCAGTGATTTGCAGGGAGATACGCAGTATTTT. V and J are TRBV24-1 and TRBJ2-3, with D tentatively TRBD1 (5 bases). Germline values: CDR1 KGHDR, CDR2 SFDVKD. Trimming pared 0 bases from V and 5 bases from J, leaving 5 bases between. The CDR3 consists of 13 residues.

The chain is built from TRBV6-5 and TRBJ1-5; possibly TRBD1 for D (5 bases). The CDR3 is 15 residues long. Per germline, CDR1 MNHEY and CDR2 SVGAGI. Trimming removed 6 bases at V and 4 bases at J, with 16 bases between. The CDR3 loop reads CASSSAWQGNQPQHF. The CDR3 DNA reads as TGTGCCAGCAGCTCAGCCTGGCAGGGAAATCAGCCCCAGCATTTT.

The CDR3 DNA reads as TGCGCCAGCAGCCCTAGGCCAGGGGAAGAGACCCAGTACTTC. This encodes CASSPRPGEETQYF. The chain recombines TRBV5-1 with TRBJ2-5; D possibly corresponds to TRBD1 (6 bases). The CDR3 spans 14 residues. Germline CDR1 and CDR2: SGHRS and YFSETQ. V lost 4 bases and J lost 3, with 13 bases in between.

The V gene is TRBV29-1, the J gene TRBJ1-1; tentatively, D is TRBD1 (5 bases). CDR1 SQVTM and CDR2 ANQGSEA come from the germline V gene. V lost 6 bases to trimming and J lost 11 bases, with 19 bases between them. The CDR3 covers 12 residues. The CDR3 region has the DNA TGCAGCGTCTCAACGCAGGGCCGGTTGGCTTTCTTT. Protein product: CSVSTQGRLAFF.

CDR3 coding DNA: TGCAGTGCTAGACTCGGGGGGGCCTCGTCCTACAATGAGCAGTTCTTC. This gives the protein CSARLGGASSYNEQFF. The V and J genes are TRBV20-1 and TRBJ2-1; TRBD2 aligns across 8 bases. CDR1 and CDR2 (germline): DFQATT, SNEGSKA (reference sequence). This CDR3 comprises 16 residues. Losses at the gene ends were 2 bases for V and 1 base for J; bases not matched to a gene: 7.

The rearrangement links TRBV5-5 to TRBJ2-5; D not resolved. Deletions cut 5 bases from V and 7 bases from J, with 18 bases between. This CDR3 is 14 amino acids long. In germline, CDR1 is SGHKS, CDR2 YYEKEE (reference sequence). CDR3 region: CASRRRDGLGTQYF. CDR3 nucleotide sequence: TGTGCCAGCAGACGACGTGACGGTCTGGGGACCCAGTACTTC. Full variable domain (outside the CDR3, taken from reference TRBV5-5 and TRBJ2-5): DAGVTQSPTHLIKTRGQQVTLRCSPISGHKSVSWYQQVLGQGPQFIFQYYEKEERGRGNFPDRFSARQFPNYSSELNVNALLLGDSALYLCASRRRDGLGTQYFGPGTRLLVL.

V gene TRBV7-8 combines with J gene TRBJ2-5; D possibly corresponds to TRBD2 (6 bases). CDR1 SGHVS and CDR2 FQNEAQ come from the germline V gene. The CDR3 runs 14 residues. Trimming left V 5 bases short and J 11 bases short, with 21 bases between. CDR3 sequence reads: CASSIPTWRGEQYF. In DNA form, the CDR3 reads TGTGCCAGCAGCATACCGACCTGGAGGGGAGAGCAGTACTTC. The full variable domain, in which reference TRBV7-8 and TRBJ2-5 provide the parts outside the CDR3, is GAGVSQSPRYKVAKRGQDVALRCDPISGHVSLFWYQQALGQGPEFLTYFQNEAQLDKSGLPSDRFFAERPEGSVSTLKIQRTQQEDSAVYLCASSIPTWRGEQYFGPGTRLLVL.

V usage is TRBV7-9 and J usage is TRBJ2-7; D remains unclear. V lost 5 bases and J 4 bases, leaving 15 bases between the germline ends. The germline gives CDR1 SEHNR, CDR2 FQNEAQ (reference sequence). The CDR3 consists of 14 residues. The CDR3 region has the DNA TGTGCCAGCAGCCCCCCACAACTCTGGTACGAGCAGTACTTC. Translation: CASSPPQLWYEQYF. Based on the CDR3 plus reference TRBV7-9 and TRBJ2-7, the full variable domain is DTGVSQNPRHKITKRGQNVTFRCDPISEHNRLYWYRQTLGQGPEFLTYFQNEAQLEKSRLLSDRFSAERPKGSFSTLEIQRTEQGDSAMYLCASSPPQLWYEQYFGPGTRLTVT.

The chain joins TRBV27 to TRBJ1-6, with 9 bases fitting TRBD1. The CDR3 has 14 residues. Per germline, CDR1 MNHEY and CDR2 SMNVEV (reference sequence). V was pared by 5 bases and J by 7 bases, with 3 bases of the junction left unmatched. This chain's CDR3 is CASSAGTGNSPLHF. The CDR3 DNA is TGTGCCAGCAGTGCCGGGACAGGGAATTCACCCCTCCACTTT.

The V gene is TRBV7-9, the J gene TRBJ2-7; 8 bases fit TRBD1. The J call is doubtful: the DNA matches TRBJ2-5 better. From germline, CDR1 is SEHNR and CDR2 FQNEAQ (reference sequence). This CDR3 has 15 amino acids. The CDR3 DNA follows: TGTGCCAGCAGCTTACAAGGCAGGGGGCTGGAGACCCAGTACTTC. This gives the protein CASSLQGRGLETQYF.

In this sample, this clonotype turned up a few times. The chain uses TRBV28 and TRBJ2-7; tentative D call: TRBD1 (7 bases). CDR1 and CDR2 from the germline V gene are MDHEN and SYDVKM. This CDR3 has 15 amino acids. Trimming took off 3 bases at V and 2 bases at J, with 14 bases between the two ends. Written as DNA, the CDR3 is TGTGCCAGCAGTTTGGAGGGGGCGCTACCCTACGAGCAGTACTTC. It encodes CASSLEGALPYEQYF.

The chain combines TRBV6-5 with TRBJ1-6; TRBD1 is a possible D gene (5 bases). CDR3 size: 15 residues. Germline CDR1 is MNHEY and CDR2 is SVGAGI. The V gene lost 2 bases and the J gene lost 10 bases, with 15 bases spanning the gap. CDR3 DNA sequence: TGTGCCAGCAGTTACACGAGGACAAGTGGATCACCCCTCCACTTT. Its translation: CASSYTRTSGSPLHF.

J is TRBJ1-2 and V is TRBV6-2 or TRBV6-3; weak D call: TRBD1 (5 bases). Deletions cut 10 bases from V and 5 bases from J, with 11 bases between. Germline CDR1 MNHEY, CDR2 SVGEGT. This CDR3 is built from 11 residues. The DNA of the CDR3 is TGTGCCACCTTTCAGGGTTATGGCTACACCTTC. This gives the protein CATFQGYGYTF.

The rearrangement joins TRBV4-2 to TRBJ2-3, with D possibly TRBD1 on 5 matching bases. CDR1 LGHNA and CDR2 YNFKEQ come from the germline V gene. The germline V and J ends were trimmed by 0 bases and 1 base, with 8 bases remaining between them. The CDR3 sequence is 15 residues long. The CDR3 is CASSQDRGGTDTQYF. DNA of the CDR3: TGTGCCAGCAGCCAAGATAGGGGCGGCACAGATACGCAGTATTTT.

This clonotype showed up just a few times. The chain carries TRBV6-5 and TRBJ1-5, with TRBD1 identical over 9 bases. V gave up 5 bases and J gave up 6 bases; unmatched junction bases: 8. This CDR3 contains 15 residues. CDR1 and CDR2 (germline): MNHEY, SVGAGI. The CDR3 DNA reads TGTGCCAGCAGTGCGTTACAGGGGGCGGGTCAGCCCCAGCATTTT. Its translation: CASSALQGAGQPQHF.

V is TRBV12-3 or TRBV12-4 and J is TRBJ1-1, with no clear D. The ends were cut back, 6 bases at V and 0 bases at J, with 5 bases in the middle. CDR3 length equals 12 residues. The CDR3 spells CASRPVNTEAFF. The CDR3 bases are TGTGCCAGCAGACCAGTGAACACTGAAGCTTTCTTT.